This entry concerns a single TCR beta chain. Its antigen is unknown. Germline is not matched at one junction end, which may reflect a read error. The sample originates from a study of cytomegalovirus exposure and HLA in healthy donors. Germline-derived CDR1 and CDR2 are SGHNT and YYREEE (reference sequence). The CDR3 has 15 residues. Study findings and constraints: TCR beta chain V- and J-gene trimming was linked, in a later analysis, to a missense variant in DCLRE1C. Later on, an analysis tied some 17,000 TCR beta sequences to HLA alleles at 0.05 false discovery rate. In an earlier analysis, in about 530 donors, most V segments appeared productive either ~90% or ~30% of the time.

PCR used 60 Vbeta primers and 13 Jbeta primers. The repertoire was sequenced with immunoSEQ multiplex PCR; TCRdb's copy has only in-frame clones and lacks some. The sample consists of about 120,000 clones, 60% to 85% of them appearing once. Sequencing used PBMCs. The receptor was isolated from a man aged 30 to 39 in good health and CMV-seronegative. The rearrangement uses TRBV5-4 and TRBJ1-1; 10 bases agree with TRBD1. This CDR3 is CASSSWTGGGTEDFF. CDR3 DNA: TGTGCCAGCAGCTCTTGGACAGGGGGAGGGACTGAAGATTTCTTT.